The 8 T cell receptor beta chains presented below share a single source sample, sequenced in a study of a mutant IDH1 vaccine in newly diagnosed glioma. Time point reported: week 47, end of study. What each vaccine dose contained was 300 ug of mutant IDH1 20-mer peptide, accompanied by topical imiquimod. Using immunoSEQ multiplex PCR, the repertoire was profiled, and TCRdb retains in-frame clones only, with some absent. This table holds about 46,000 clones, about four fifths found once. Which antigens these TCRs recognize remains unknown. The sequences come from PBMCs, collected from a glioma patient whose treatment included an IDH1 peptide vaccine. The receptor source for this set is a woman between 25 and 40 years old with glioma. Some clones in this sample may be carry-over from other donors' samples.

The chain recombines TRBV27 with TRBJ2-7; the D is unclear. Per the germline V gene, CDR1 is MNHEY and CDR2 is SMNVEV (reference sequence). Trimming stripped 2 bases from V and 3 bases from J, with 11 bases between. This CDR3 contains 14 residues. The CDR3 is CASSLGKGFYEQYF. The CDR3 DNA is TGTGCCAGCAGTTTAGGGAAGGGATTCTACGAGCAGTACTTC.

This chain joins TRBV5-1 and TRBJ1-4; D gene ambiguous. CDR1 SGHRS and CDR2 YFSETQ come from the germline V gene. V dropped 5 bases and J dropped 2 bases, with 7 bases sitting between them. The CDR3 runs 13 residues. The CDR3 spells CASRGRTNEKLFF. CDR3 DNA sequence: TGCGCCAGCAGAGGACGCACTAATGAAAAACTGTTTTTT.

The chain combines TRBV7-9 with TRBJ1-3; D call uncertain. Germline assignment: CDR1 SEHNR and CDR2 FQNEAQ (reference sequence). The CDR3 is made up of 15 amino acids. With 5 bases removed from V and 4 bases from J, the gap between germline ends came to 15 bases. CDR3 amino acids: CASSPQLGRGNTIYF. In DNA form, the CDR3 reads TGTGCCAGCAGCCCCCAGCTCGGGCGGGGAAACACCATATATTTT. Drawing the rest from reference TRBV7-9 and TRBJ1-3, the complete variable domain is DTGVSQNPRHKITKRGQNVTFRCDPISEHNRLYWYRQTLGQGPEFLTYFQNEAQLEKSRLLSDRFSAERPKGSFSTLEIQRTEQGDSAMYLCASSPQLGRGNTIYFGEGSWLTVV.

The J gene is TRBJ2-5, the V gene TRBV7-3, with TRBD2 matching 8 bases. The CDR3 length is 16 residues. With 2 bases clipped from V and 4 bases from J, the junction kept 9 bases outside the gene matches. CDR1 is SGHTA and CDR2 is FQGTGA in the germline V gene. The CDR3 DNA follows: TGTGCCAGCAGCTTATCCGGGACTAGTCGAAGAGAGACCCAGTACTTC. Translated, it gives CASSLSGTSRRETQYF.

The V gene is TRBV10-3, the J gene TRBJ2-3; the D is unclear. Germline-derived CDR1 and CDR2 are ENHRY and SYGVKD. This CDR3 spans 12 amino acids. V dropped 2 bases and J dropped 4 bases, with 4 bases sitting between them. CDR3: CAISEGADTQYF. CDR3 coding DNA: TGTGCCATCAGTGAGGGGGCAGATACGCAGTATTTT.

This chain uses TRBV7-9 with TRBJ2-1, with D possibly being TRBD2 (6 bases). In germline, CDR1 is SEHNR, CDR2 FQNEAQ (reference sequence). This CDR3 is 17 amino acids long. Trimming cost V 4 bases and J 0 bases, with 16 bases left between them. CDR3 sequence reads: CASSSSEPESSYNEQFF. The CDR3, as DNA: TGTGCCAGCAGCTCTAGCGAACCAGAAAGCTCCTACAATGAGCAGTTCTTC.

V gene TRBV18 combines with J gene TRBJ2-3; unclear D gene. This CDR3 comprises 13 residues. The germline CDR1 and CDR2 sequences are KGHSH and LQKENI. The germline V and J ends were trimmed by 2 bases and 2 bases, with 5 bases remaining between them. Here the CDR3 reads CASSPGDTDTQYF. The CDR3 DNA reads TGTGCCAGCTCACCAGGGGACACAGATACGCAGTATTTT.

The rearrangement links TRBV6-4 to TRBJ2-2; D remains unclear. This CDR3 is 14 amino acids long. Germline V lookup: CDR1 MRHNA, CDR2 SNTAGT. The V and J ends lost 2 bases and 6 bases respectively, with 10 bases between them. CDR3 DNA sequence: TGTGCCAGCAGTGACACCGTTATTGCCGGGGAGCTGTTTTTT. Protein sequence: CASSDTVIAGELFF.